This T cell receptor (beta chain) was sequenced in a study of identical twins' blood T cells (dated by TCRdb to 2012 to 2014). Context from the whole study: The approximately 12 libraries, six for the alpha chain and six for the beta chain, together yielded around 52 million Illumina reads. Using next-generation sequencing, the study compared the TCR alpha and beta chain repertoires of three pairs of monozygous twins to assess how genetics influences repertoire formation.

This clonotype came up a few times. The antigen it binds to is not known. The record has no base qualities; no much larger clone is one base away. The paper as a whole reports these results and caveats: Because the twins were reared together, environmental influences could not be ruled out as the explanation for twin similarity. Among the most abundant TCRbeta clonotypes, more CDR3 sequences were shared by each donor with her twin than with unrelated donors. How many CDR3 clonotypes two donors shared depended mainly on the product of their cloneset sizes, and the twins did not clearly stray from this trend. Twin pairs were reported to be markedly more alike in V gene usage than unrelated donors were, even when looking at non-selected out-of-frame TCRbeta clonotypes. The proposed role of the TCRalpha J segment in MHC recognition during thymic selection was stated to require validation by independent studies.

CDR1 and CDR2 are read off the germline V gene (reference sequence) as LGHDT and YNNKEL. Measured from the cysteine to the phenylalanine, the CDR3 is 15 residues long. Only the CDR3 DNA is retained, 45 bases long and in frame from the first base. V sheds 6 bases and J sheds 1 base, leaving 10 bases between their ends. Donors were six healthy women forming three monozygous twin pairs. All three twin pairs had been reared together and were thought likely to have met the same infectious agents and vaccines. TCR cDNA libraries were prepared from RNA that had been isolated from peripheral blood mononuclear cells. Preparation of the library involved 5' RACE. TCRdb shows the sequencer as Illumina Genome Analyzer IIx. The RNA-based TCR cDNA libraries were made using a previously described protocol that was modified in several ways. Sample-specific barcodes were introduced on both ends of each TCR cDNA library during cDNA synthesis and amplification to prevent cross-contamination. As for the original processing: Between about 95,000 and nearly 550,000 clonotypes were identified per individual, and roughly 2.2 to 3.6 million CDR3-containing reads were obtained per library. Reads carrying improper barcode index combinations were removed, after which the MiTCR software was used to build a cloneset for each library. During the assembly of CDR3 clonotypes by MiTCR, low-quality reads were filtered or rescued and PCR and sequencing errors were corrected. Artificial out-of-frame clonotypes were removed by being mapped to in-frame sequences, with one indel in the CDR3 allowed. To measure how similar V and J gene usage was between donors, Jensen-Shannon divergence was divided by mean entropy. TCRdb redid the processing of the public reads, applying fastp at Q25 and MiXCR, and retained in-frame beta chains. CDR3 protein sequences are deduplicated, and each keeps its most common genes and DNA. For this entry, the V and J calls and clone size follow TCRdb and not the study's own pipeline. Present in this sample are 400,000 or so distinct CDR3 sequences, more than 25% of which were seen just once. The leading ten clones occupy 6% to 7% of the sample.

The sample consisted of PBMCs. This clonotype was obtained from a woman aged 18-49 years in good health. Recombination joined TRBV3-1 with TRBJ1-6, with no confident D gene call. The CDR3 loop reads CASSRKGSYNSPLHF. At the DNA level, the sequence is TGTGCCAGCAGTCGAAAGGGATCCTATAATTCACCCCTCCACTTT.